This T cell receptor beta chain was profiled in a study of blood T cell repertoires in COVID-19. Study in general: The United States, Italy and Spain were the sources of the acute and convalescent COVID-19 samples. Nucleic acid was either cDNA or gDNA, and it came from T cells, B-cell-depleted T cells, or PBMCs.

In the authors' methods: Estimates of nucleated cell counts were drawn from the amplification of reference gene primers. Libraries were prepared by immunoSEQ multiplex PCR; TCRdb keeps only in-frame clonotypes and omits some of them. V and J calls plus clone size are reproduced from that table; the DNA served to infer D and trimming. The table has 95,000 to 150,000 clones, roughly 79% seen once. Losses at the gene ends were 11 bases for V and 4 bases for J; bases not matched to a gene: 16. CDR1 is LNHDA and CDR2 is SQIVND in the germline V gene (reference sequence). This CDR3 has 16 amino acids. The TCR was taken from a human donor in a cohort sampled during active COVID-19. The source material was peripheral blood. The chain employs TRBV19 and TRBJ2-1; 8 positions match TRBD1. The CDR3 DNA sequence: TGTGCCTCCCAACCACAGGGGGGCCCGCTTTACAATGAGCAGTTCTTC. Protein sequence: CASQPQGGPLYNEQFF.